Sequencing of this T cell receptor beta chain was carried out in a study of shared clonotypes between healthy human individuals. The V end was cut by 4 bases, the J end by 4 bases, with 20 bases between. The CDR3 consists of 17 residues. Germline V gene lookup returns CDR1 MNHNS and CDR2 SASEGT. The assay was immunoSEQ multiplex PCR, and TCRdb's table has in-frame clones only and misses some. The sample shows 900,000 to 1,200,000 clones, 75% to 80% of them seen only once. J is TRBJ1-3 and V is TRBV6-1; possibly TRBD1 for D (5 bases). The TCR comes from a man between 18 and 35 years old in good health. Some clones in this sample may be carry-over from other donors' samples. The source material was memory CD4+ T cells from PBMCs. This sample's subset: CD45RA-negative fraction. The CDR3 nucleotides read TGTGCCAGCAGTGTAAGCCCGACGGACACATGGGGAAACACCATATATTTT. Translated, it gives CASSVSPTDTWGNTIYF.